The rows below give T cell receptor beta chains drawn from one sample of a study of T cell repertoires in cytomegalovirus infection. One entry per CDR3 protein results from TCRdb running MiXCR on the reads. The sample carries fewer than 950,000 distinct CDR3 sequences, over 25% recorded once. Which antigens these TCRs recognize remains unknown. Sequencing was performed on cultured CD8+ T cells from PBMCs, taken from culture after CMV antigen stimulation. Receptor source: a human donor in good health (CMV status not recorded). Some clones in this sample may be carry-over from other donors' samples. CDR3s include the opening cysteine and the closing phenylalanine or tryptophan. A D gene is named only where the DNA matches it firmly. Only part of the rows carry a size: once, few, many, or a class if the clone is expanded.

D gene	J gene	clone size	V gene	CDR3 protein	CDR3 DNA
NA	TRBJ2-6	few	TRBV5-5	CASSLWDTHSGTSSGSGANVLTF	TGTGCCAGCAGCTTGTGGGACACCCACTCAGGGACCTCAAGCGGATCTGGGGCCAACGTCCTGACTTTC
NA	TRBJ1-1	NA	TRBV2	CASSEAGSKRAFF	TGTGCCAGCAGTGAAGCCGGCTCAAAAAGAGCTTTCTTT
NA	TRBJ2-7	few	TRBV10-3	CAISERRLNYDSSEQYF	TGTGCCATCAGTGAGAGGAGACTCAACTACGATTCAAGCGAGCAGTACTTC
TRBD2	TRBJ2-3	NA	TRBV2	CASSAIPPAGGSTDTQYF	TGTGCCAGCAGCGCAATCCCCCCAGCGGGGGGGAGCACAGATACGCAGTATTTT
TRBD2	TRBJ2-1	NA	TRBV4-3	CASSPGVAGGDAFNEQFF	TGCGCCAGCAGCCCGGGAGTGGCGGGAGGGGACGCTTTCAATGAGCAGTTCTTC
NA	TRBJ1-2	NA	TRBV19	CASSIEPGNYGYTF	TGTGCCAGTAGTATAGAGCCAGGGAACTATGGCTACACCTTC
NA	TRBJ1-2	NA	TRBV4-1	CASSPVLGQGFGYTF	TGCGCCAGCAGCCCCGTGTTAGGCCAGGGATTTGGCTACACCTTC
NA	TRBJ1-1	NA	TRBV9	CASNLHDTEAFF	TGTGCCAGCAACCTACATGACACTGAAGCTTTCTTT
TRBD2	TRBJ2-5	NA	TRBV9	CASSAQLAGGVETQYF	TGTGCCAGCAGCGCCCAACTAGCGGGGGGTGTAGAGACCCAGTACTTC
NA	TRBJ2-5	NA	TRBV5-1	CASSFFQETQYF	TGCGCCAGCAGCTTCTTTCAAGAGACCCAGTACTTC
NA	TRBJ1-2	many	TRBV12-3/TRBV12-4	CASSFSPRGDANYGYTF	TGTGCCAGCAGTTTTTCCCCTCGAGGGGATGCAAACTATGGCTACACCTTC
TRBD2	TRBJ2-1	NA	TRBV7-6	CASSQEVGGGSYNEQFF	TGTGCCAGCAGCCAAGAGGTCGGCGGGGGGTCCTACAATGAGCAGTTCTTC
TRBD1	TRBJ2-1	few	TRBV29-1	CSVDYRGRTGGKSSSYNEQFF	TGCAGCGTTGACTACAGGGGCAGGACAGGGGGGAAGTCGAGCTCCTACAATGAGCAGTTCTTC
NA	TRBJ2-7	NA	TRBV6-1	CASSEGTPYEQYF	TGTGCCAGCAGTGAGGGGACACCCTACGAGCAGTACTTC
TRBD1	TRBJ2-1	NA	TRBV19	CASSTTGPVHNEQFF	TGTGCCAGTAGTACGACAGGGCCGGTCCACAATGAGCAGTTCTTC
TRBD2	TRBJ2-5	NA	TRBV7-9	CANGGGPFEETQYF	TGTGCCAACGGCGGGGGGCCGTTTGAAGAGACCCAGTACTTC
NA	TRBJ2-1	few	TRBV20-1	CSARDIRGASYNEQFF	TGCAGTGCTAGAGATATTAGGGGGGCCTCCTACAATGAGCAGTTCTTC
TRBD2	TRBJ2-7	many	TRBV7-2	CASSHTSGGYEQYF	TGTGCCAGCAGCCATACTAGCGGGGGTTACGAGCAGTACTTC
NA	TRBJ2-7	NA	TRBV12-3/TRBV12-4	CASRGEGVEQYF	TGTGCCAGCAGGGGGGAAGGGGTCGAGCAGTACTTC
NA	TRBJ2-6	NA	TRBV7-3	CASSPPDSGTNVLTF	TGTGCCAGCAGCCCCCCGGACTCTGGGACCAACGTCCTGACTTTC
NA	TRBJ2-1	many	TRBV7-8	CASSLNGQGLYNEQFF	TGTGCCAGCAGCTTAAACGGGCAGGGGCTTTACAATGAGCAGTTCTTC
NA	TRBJ1-6	NA	TRBV7-8	CASSLGEGGSPLHF	TGTGCCAGCAGCTTAGGAGAGGGAGGTTCACCCCTCCACTTT
TRBD1	TRBJ2-1	few	TRBV6-1	CASSEEGTGAFNEQFF	TGTGCCAGCAGTGAAGAAGGGACAGGGGCTTTCAATGAGCAGTTCTTC
NA	TRBJ2-1	NA	TRBV12-3/TRBV12-4	CASLPGGRHNEQFF	TGTGCCAGCTTACCGGGCGGACGACACAATGAGCAGTTCTTC
NA	TRBJ1-1	few	TRBV20-1	CSAIHIWLGENTEAFF	TGCAGTGCTATTCATATCTGGTTGGGAGAGAACACTGAAGCTTTCTTT
TRBD1	TRBJ2-1	few	TRBV11-3	CASSSRGGQGALDEQFF	TGTGCCAGCAGCTCCAGAGGGGGACAGGGGGCCCTCGATGAGCAGTTCTTC
TRBD1	TRBJ2-3	NA	TRBV6-1	CASSEIAGTGADTQYF	TGTGCCAGCAGTGAAATAGCGGGGACAGGGGCAGATACGCAGTATTTT
TRBD1	TRBJ2-3	few	TRBV7-8	CASSPLGQELTDTQYF	TGTGCCAGCAGCCCCCTTGGACAGGAGCTCACAGATACGCAGTATTTT
NA	TRBJ1-1	NA	TRBV6-6	CASSYPPGTGDNTKAFF	TGTGCCAGCAGTTACCCACCGGGAACAGGTGACAACACTAAAGCTTTCTTT
NA	TRBJ1-5	many	TRBV19	CASSLQGYSNQPQHF	TGTGCCAGCAGCTTACAGGGTTATAGCAATCAGCCCCAGCATTTT
NA	TRBJ2-2	NA	TRBV27	CASSPRQDNTGELFF	TGTGCCAGCAGTCCGAGACAGGATAACACCGGGGAGCTGTTTTTT
NA	TRBJ2-5	NA	TRBV29-1	CSVAEAATQYF	TGCAGCGTTGCGGAGGCGGCGACCCAGTACTTC
NA	TRBJ2-5	NA	TRBV25-1	CASSEPLFQETQYF	TGTGCCAGCAGTGAACCTCTATTCCAAGAGACCCAGTACTTC
NA	TRBJ1-2	few	TRBV6-6	CASSYVRRDLTYGYTF	TGTGCCAGCAGTTACGTTCGGCGGGACCTTACCTATGGCTACACCTTC
NA	TRBJ2-7	once	TRBV12-3/TRBV12-4	CASSLVRWGTPGYEQYF	TGTGCCAGCAGTTTAGTGCGATGGGGGACCCCCGGGTACGAGCAGTACTTC
TRBD1	TRBJ1-2	NA	TRBV27	CASSPLKGAADGYTF	TGTGCCAGCAGTCCCTTAAAGGGGGCGGCGGATGGCTACACCTTC
TRBD1	TRBJ1-6	NA	TRBV7-6	CASSFRGQPSSPLHF	TGTGCCAGCAGCTTTAGGGGACAGCCTTCCTCACCCCTCCACTTT